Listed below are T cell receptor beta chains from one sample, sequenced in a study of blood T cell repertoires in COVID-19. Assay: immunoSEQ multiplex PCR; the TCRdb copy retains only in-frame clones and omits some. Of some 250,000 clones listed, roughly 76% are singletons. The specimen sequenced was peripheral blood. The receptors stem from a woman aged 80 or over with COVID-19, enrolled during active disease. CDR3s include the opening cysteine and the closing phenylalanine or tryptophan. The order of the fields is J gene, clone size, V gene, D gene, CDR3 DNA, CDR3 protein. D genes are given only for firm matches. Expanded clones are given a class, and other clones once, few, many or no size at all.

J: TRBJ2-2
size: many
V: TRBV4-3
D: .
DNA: TGCGCCAGCAGCCCCACGGGGAAATCGGCCGGGGAGCTGTTTTTT
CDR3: CASSPTGKSAGELFF

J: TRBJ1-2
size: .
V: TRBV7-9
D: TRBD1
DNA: TGTGCCAGCACCAGGACAGGGCCAAATGGCTACACCTTC
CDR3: CASTRTGPNGYTF

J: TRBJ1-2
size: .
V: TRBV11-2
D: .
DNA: TGTGCCAGCAGCCCAATCCAGGGGTACCGTCTCTATGGCTACACCTTC
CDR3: CASSPIQGYRLYGYTF

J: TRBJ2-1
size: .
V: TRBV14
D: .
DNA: TGTGCCAGCAGCCAGCAGGGTTGGTCCTACAATGAGCAGTTCTTC
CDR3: CASSQQGWSYNEQFF

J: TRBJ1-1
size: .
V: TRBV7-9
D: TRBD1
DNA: TGTGCCAGCAGCTTAGTAGGGACAGGGAGGATGAACACTGAAGCTTTCTTT
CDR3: CASSLVGTGRMNTEAFF

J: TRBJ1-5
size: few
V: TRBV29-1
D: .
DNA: TGCAGCGTAGCGACAGGCTCCAATCAGCCCCAGCATTTT
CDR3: CSVATGSNQPQHF

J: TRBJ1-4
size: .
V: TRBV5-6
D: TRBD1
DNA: TGTGCCAGCAGCTTACAGGGGGGTTTGGGTGAAAAACTGTTTTTT
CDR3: CASSLQGGLGEKLFF

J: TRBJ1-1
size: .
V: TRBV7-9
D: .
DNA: TGTGCCAGCACCATAGAAATTCTCGAAAGAGCTTTCTTT
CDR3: CASTIEILERAFF

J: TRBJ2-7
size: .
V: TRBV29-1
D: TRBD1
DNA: TGCAGCGTTGCAGGGGGCAGTGGTAGGAACGAGCAGTACTTC
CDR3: CSVAGGSGRNEQYF

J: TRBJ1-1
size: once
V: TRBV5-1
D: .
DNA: TGCGCCAGCAGCTTGGAATACACAACCACTGAAGCTTTCTTT
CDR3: CASSLEYTTTEAFF

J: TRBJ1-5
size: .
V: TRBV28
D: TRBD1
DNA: TGTGCCAGCAGTGGACAGGGAAACCAGCCCCAGCATTTT
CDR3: CASSGQGNQPQHF

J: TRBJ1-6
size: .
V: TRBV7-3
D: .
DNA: TGTGCCAGCAGTCTTCATAATTCACCCCTCCACTTT
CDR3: CASSLHNSPLHF

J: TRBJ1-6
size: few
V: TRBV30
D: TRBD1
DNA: TGTGCCTGGAGCACGGGACAGAACTATTCACCCCTCCACTTT
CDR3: CAWSTGQNYSPLHF

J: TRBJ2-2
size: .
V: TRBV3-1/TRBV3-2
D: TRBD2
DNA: TGTGCCAGCAGCCAAGGTGGGACTAGCGGGAGAACGAACACCGGGGAGCTGTTTTTT
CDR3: CASSQGGTSGRTNTGELFF

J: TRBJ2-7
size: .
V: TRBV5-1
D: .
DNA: TGCGCCAGCAGCCCTTCCTACGAGCAGTACTTC
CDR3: CASSPSYEQYF

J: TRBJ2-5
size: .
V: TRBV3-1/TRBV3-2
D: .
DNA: TGTGCCAGCAGACGTTGGAACGGGCAAGAGACCCAGTACTTC
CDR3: CASRRWNGQETQYF

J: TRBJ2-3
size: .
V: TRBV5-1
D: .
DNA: TGCGCCAGCAGCTACTCGACTAGTTCCTCGTCAGATACGCAGTATTTT
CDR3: CASSYSTSSSSDTQYF

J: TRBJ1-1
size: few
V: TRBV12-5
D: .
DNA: TGTGCTAGTGGCCCTCAAACGGGACTGAGAACTGAAGCTTTCTTT
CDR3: CASGPQTGLRTEAFF

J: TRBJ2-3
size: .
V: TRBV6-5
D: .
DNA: TGTGCCAGCAGTTACTCAGGCGGAGATACGCAGTATTTT
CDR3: CASSYSGGDTQYF

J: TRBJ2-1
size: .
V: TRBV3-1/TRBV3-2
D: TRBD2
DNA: TGTGCCAGCAGCTTTGGGACTAGCGGGGGCAATGAGCAGTTCTTC
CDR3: CASSFGTSGGNEQFF

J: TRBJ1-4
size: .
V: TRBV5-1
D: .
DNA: TGCGCCAGCAGCTTGAGCGGGGGCGCTAATGAAAAACTGTTTTTT
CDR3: CASSLSGGANEKLFF

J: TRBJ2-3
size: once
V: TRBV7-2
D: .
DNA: TGTGCCAGCAGCTTAGGAGCGCACACAGATACGCAGTATTTT
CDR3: CASSLGAHTDTQYF

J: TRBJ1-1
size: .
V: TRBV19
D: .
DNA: TGTGCCAGTAGTATAGATAGGGAGGGCGCGGGAGCTTTCTTT
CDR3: CASSIDREGAGAFF

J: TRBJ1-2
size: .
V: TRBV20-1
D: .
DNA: TGCAGTGCTAGTCAGGGCGATAACTATGGCTACACCTTC
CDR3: CSASQGDNYGYTF

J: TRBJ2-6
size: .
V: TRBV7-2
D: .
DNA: TGTGCCAGCAGCCTGTACAGGGCCGGGGCCAACGTCCTGACTTTC
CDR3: CASSLYRAGANVLTF

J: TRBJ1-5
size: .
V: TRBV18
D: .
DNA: TGTGCCAGCTCTACCATTGACGGGGGGAATCAGCCCCAGCATTTT
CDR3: CASSTIDGGNQPQHF

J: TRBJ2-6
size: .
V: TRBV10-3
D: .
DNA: TGTGCCATCAGTGAGGCGAGCTCTGGGGCCAACGTCCTGACTTTC
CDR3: CAISEASSGANVLTF

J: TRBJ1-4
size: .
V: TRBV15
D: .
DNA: TGTGCCACCAGCAGAGTATCCGCGGGGGAACTGTTTTTT
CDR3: CATSRVSAGELFF

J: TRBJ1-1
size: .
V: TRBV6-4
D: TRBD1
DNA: TGTGCCAGCAGTTCTCCGATGGGACAGGGGAACAAGAACACTGAAGCTTTCTTT
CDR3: CASSSPMGQGNKNTEAFF